Following are 3 T cell receptor beta chains from one sample sequenced in a study of blood T cell repertoires in COVID-19. This table comes from immunoSEQ multiplex PCR, and its TCRdb copy is limited to in-frame clones, with some not included. The sample carries roughly 170,000 clones, 86% recorded once. Specimen: peripheral blood. The source is a man in his 70s with active or convalescent COVID-19.

The V call is TRBV19, the J call TRBJ1-5; 7 bases map to TRBD1. V gave up 8 bases and J gave up 3 bases; unmatched junction bases: 7. This CDR3 spans 14 amino acids. CDR1 and CDR2 (germline): LNHDA, SQIVND (reference sequence). CDR3 in amino acids: CASRLGQYNQPQHF. The CDR3 DNA follows: TGTGCCAGTCGGTTGGGACAGTACAATCAGCCCCAGCATTTT.

This clone was picked up a small number of times. The J gene is TRBJ1-2, the V gene TRBV5-8; D is unresolved. The length of the CDR3 is 14 residues. V was clipped by 9 bases and J by 2 bases, with 17 bases between them. Germline values: CDR1 SGHTS, CDR2 YDEGEE. The CDR3 DNA reads TGTGCCACGGAGGGCCAGCCTAAGAACTATGGCTACACCTTC. It codes for CATEGQPKNYGYTF.

This clone was picked up one time. The chain has TRBV7-9 and TRBJ2-7, with TRBD2 identical over 7 bases. The ends lost 8 bases at V and 3 bases at J; junction bases unmatched: 10. This CDR3 has 14 residues. Germline loops: CDR1 SEHNR, CDR2 FQNEAQ (reference sequence). CDR3 protein: CASGGGAGIYEQYF. The CDR3 DNA sequence: TGTGCCAGCGGGGGAGGGGCAGGGATCTACGAGCAGTACTTC.